The 2 T cell receptor beta chains given below trace back to one sample, sequenced in a study of T cell changes during pregnancy in multiple sclerosis. Sequencing was performed with immunoSEQ multiplex PCR; in TCRdb, only in-frame clones are kept and a portion is missing. Of 39,000 or so clones in the sample, approximately 91% were seen once. The material sequenced was CD8+ T cells from peripheral blood mononuclear cells, taken after pregnancy. The receptors shown here come from a female donor with multiple sclerosis, enrolled in a pregnancy study.

The chain is built from TRBV6-4 and TRBJ2-5; unclear D gene. The CDR3 runs to 17 residues. V dropped 2 bases and J dropped 2 bases, with 18 bases sitting between them. The V gene's germline CDR1 is MRHNA and CDR2 SNTAGT. The CDR3 spells CASSDPTKPLGQETQYF. DNA for the CDR3: TGTGCCAGCAGTGACCCGACAAAACCGTTAGGTCAAGAGACCCAGTACTTC.

The chain couples TRBV4-1 to TRBJ2-7; D is possibly TRBD2 (6 bases). CDR1 MGHRA and CDR2 YSYEKL come from the germline V gene. CDR3 length: 15 residues. The ends were cut back, 1 base at V and 3 bases at J, with 13 bases in the middle. In nucleotides, the CDR3 is TGCGCCAGCAGCCAAGTAGGATCGACTAGCTACGAGCAGTACTTC. This translates into CASSQVGSTSYEQYF.